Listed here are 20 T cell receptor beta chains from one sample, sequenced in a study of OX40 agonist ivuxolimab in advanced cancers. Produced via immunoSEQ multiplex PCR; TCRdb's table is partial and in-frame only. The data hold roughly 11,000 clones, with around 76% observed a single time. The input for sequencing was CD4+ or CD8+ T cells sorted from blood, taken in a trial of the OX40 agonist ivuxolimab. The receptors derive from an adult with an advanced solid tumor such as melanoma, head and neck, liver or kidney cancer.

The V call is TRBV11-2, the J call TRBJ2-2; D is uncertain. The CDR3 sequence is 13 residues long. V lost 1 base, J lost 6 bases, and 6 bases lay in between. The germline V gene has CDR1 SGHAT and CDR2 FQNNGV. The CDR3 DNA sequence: TGTGCCAGCAGCTTAGGGCGTCCCGGGGAGCTGTTTTTT. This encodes CASSLGRPGELFF.

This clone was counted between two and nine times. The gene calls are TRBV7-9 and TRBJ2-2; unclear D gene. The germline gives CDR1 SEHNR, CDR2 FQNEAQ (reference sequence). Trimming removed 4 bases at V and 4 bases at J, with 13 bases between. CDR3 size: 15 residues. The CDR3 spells CASSSNRVGTGELFF. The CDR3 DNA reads TGTGCCAGCAGCTCAAATAGGGTAGGCACCGGGGAGCTGTTTTTT.

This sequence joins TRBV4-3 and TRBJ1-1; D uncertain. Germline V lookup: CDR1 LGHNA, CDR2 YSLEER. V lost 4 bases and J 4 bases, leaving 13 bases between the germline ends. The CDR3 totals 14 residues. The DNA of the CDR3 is TGCGCCAGCAGCCCGGTCGTTGCTAGCACTGAAGCTTTCTTT. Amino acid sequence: CASSPVVASTEAFF.

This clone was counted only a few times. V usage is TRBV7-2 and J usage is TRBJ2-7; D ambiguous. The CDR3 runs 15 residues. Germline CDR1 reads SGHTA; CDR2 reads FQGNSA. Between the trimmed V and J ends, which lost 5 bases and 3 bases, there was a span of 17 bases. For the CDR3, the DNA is TGTGCCAGCAGCCCGCATTACTCGAAACACTACGAGCAGTACTTC. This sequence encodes CASSPHYSKHYEQYF.

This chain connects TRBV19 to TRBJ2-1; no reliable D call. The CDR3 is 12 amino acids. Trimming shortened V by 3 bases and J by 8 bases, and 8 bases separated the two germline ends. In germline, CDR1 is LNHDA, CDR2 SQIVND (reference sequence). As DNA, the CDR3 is TGTGCCAGTAGTATTATCCAGGATGAGCAGTTCTTC. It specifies CASSIIQDEQFF.

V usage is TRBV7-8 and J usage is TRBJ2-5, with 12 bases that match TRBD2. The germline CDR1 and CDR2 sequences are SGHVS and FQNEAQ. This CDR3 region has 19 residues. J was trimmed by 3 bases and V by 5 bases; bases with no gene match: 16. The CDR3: CASSPRLAGVGWAKETQYF. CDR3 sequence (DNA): TGTGCCAGCAGCCCGAGACTAGCGGGAGTAGGGTGGGCGAAAGAGACCCAGTACTTC.

CDR3 coding DNA: TGTGCCAGCAGTTTAATCAGCTACGAGCAGTACTTC. Residues: CASSLISYEQYF. The gene calls are TRBV6-5 and TRBJ2-7; no clear D. This CDR3 has 12 amino acids. Trimming took 4 bases from V and 3 from J, leaving 7 bases between them. Germline V gives CDR1 MNHEY, CDR2 SVGAGI.

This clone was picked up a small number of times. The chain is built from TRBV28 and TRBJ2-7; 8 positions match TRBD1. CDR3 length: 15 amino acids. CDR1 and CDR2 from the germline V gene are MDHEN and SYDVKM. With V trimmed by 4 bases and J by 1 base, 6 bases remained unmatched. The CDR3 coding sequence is TGTGCCAGCAGTTCCCTGGACAGGGAATCCTACGAGCAGTACTTC. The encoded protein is CASSSLDRESYEQYF.

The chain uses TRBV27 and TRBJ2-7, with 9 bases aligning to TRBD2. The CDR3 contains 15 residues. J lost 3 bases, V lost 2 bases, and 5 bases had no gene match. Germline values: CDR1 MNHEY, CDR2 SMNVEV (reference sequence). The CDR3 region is CASSLVASGDYEQYF. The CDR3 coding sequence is TGTGCCAGCAGTTTAGTGGCTAGCGGGGACTACGAGCAGTACTTC.

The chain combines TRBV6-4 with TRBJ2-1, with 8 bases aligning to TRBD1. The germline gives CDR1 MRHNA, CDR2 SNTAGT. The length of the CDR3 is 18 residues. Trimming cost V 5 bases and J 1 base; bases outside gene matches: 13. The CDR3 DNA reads TGTGCCAGCAGTCATCATTGGACAGGGTTTGGGTCCTACAATGAGCAGTTCTTC. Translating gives CASSHHWTGFGSYNEQFF.

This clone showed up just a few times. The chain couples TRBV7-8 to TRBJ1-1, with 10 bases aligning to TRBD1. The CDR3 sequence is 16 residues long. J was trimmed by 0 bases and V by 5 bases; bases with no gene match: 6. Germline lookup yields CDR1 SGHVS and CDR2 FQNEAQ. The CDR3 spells CASSATGQGLNTEAFF. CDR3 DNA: TGTGCCAGCAGCGCTACGGGACAGGGGCTGAACACTGAAGCTTTCTTT.

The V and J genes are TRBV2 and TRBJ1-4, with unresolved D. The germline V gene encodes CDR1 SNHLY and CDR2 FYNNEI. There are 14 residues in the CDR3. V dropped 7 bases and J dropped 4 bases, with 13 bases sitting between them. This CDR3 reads CASNLGQINEKLFF. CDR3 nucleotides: TGTGCCAGCAACCTCGGCCAGATTAATGAAAAACTGTTTTTT.

The CDR3 reads CASSMQGRPYEQYF. The CDR3 DNA reads TGTGCCAGTAGTATGCAGGGGAGGCCCTACGAGCAGTACTTC. The chain links TRBV19 to TRBJ2-7, with D possibly called TRBD1 or TRBD2 (6 bases each). The V end lost 3 bases, the J end lost 2 bases, and 11 bases lay between the germline ends. The CDR3 is 14 residues long. Germline loops: CDR1 LNHDA, CDR2 SQIVND (reference sequence).

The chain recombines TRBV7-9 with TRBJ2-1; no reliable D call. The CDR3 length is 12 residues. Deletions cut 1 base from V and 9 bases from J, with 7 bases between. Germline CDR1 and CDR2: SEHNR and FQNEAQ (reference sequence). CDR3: CASSLVGTEQFF. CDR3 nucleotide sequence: TGTGCCAGCAGCTTAGTGGGCACTGAGCAGTTCTTC.

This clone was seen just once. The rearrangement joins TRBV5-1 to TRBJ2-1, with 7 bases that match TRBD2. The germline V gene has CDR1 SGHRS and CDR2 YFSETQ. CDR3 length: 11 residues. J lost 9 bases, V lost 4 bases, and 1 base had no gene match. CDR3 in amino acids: CASSLAVEQFF. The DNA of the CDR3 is TGCGCCAGCAGCCTAGCGGTTGAGCAGTTCTTC.

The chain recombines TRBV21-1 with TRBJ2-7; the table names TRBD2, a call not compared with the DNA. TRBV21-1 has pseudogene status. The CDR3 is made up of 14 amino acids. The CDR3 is CASSKSSGKYEQYF. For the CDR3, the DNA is TGTGCCAGCAGCAAATCTAGCGGGAAATACGAGCAGTACTTC.

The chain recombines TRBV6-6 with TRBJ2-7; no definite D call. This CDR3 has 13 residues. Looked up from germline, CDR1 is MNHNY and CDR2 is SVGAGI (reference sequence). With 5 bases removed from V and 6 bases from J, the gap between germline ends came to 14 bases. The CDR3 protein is CASSNPPYGEQYF. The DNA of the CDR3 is TGTGCCAGCAGTAACCCTCCGTACGGCGAGCAGTACTTC.

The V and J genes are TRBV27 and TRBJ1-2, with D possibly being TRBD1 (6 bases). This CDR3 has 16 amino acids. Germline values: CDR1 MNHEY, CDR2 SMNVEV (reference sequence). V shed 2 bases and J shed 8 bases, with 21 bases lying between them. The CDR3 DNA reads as TGTGCCAGCAGTTTAACCCGTTCGGGCAGGGGCTTCGGCTACACCTTC. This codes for CASSLTRSGRGFGYTF.

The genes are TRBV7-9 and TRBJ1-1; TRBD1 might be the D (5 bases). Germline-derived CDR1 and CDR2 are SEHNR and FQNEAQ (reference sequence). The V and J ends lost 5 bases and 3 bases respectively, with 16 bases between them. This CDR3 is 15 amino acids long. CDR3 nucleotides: TGTGCCAGCAGCCGACCCAGCGAAGGGGACACTGAAGCTTTCTTT. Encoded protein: CASSRPSEGDTEAFF.

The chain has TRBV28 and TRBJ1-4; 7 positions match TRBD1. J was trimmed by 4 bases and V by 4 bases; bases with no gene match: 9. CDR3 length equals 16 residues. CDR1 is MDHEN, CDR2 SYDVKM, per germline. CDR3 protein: CASSSPRGQLNEKLFF. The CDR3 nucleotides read TGTGCCAGCAGTTCGCCGAGGGGACAGCTTAATGAAAAACTGTTTTTT.